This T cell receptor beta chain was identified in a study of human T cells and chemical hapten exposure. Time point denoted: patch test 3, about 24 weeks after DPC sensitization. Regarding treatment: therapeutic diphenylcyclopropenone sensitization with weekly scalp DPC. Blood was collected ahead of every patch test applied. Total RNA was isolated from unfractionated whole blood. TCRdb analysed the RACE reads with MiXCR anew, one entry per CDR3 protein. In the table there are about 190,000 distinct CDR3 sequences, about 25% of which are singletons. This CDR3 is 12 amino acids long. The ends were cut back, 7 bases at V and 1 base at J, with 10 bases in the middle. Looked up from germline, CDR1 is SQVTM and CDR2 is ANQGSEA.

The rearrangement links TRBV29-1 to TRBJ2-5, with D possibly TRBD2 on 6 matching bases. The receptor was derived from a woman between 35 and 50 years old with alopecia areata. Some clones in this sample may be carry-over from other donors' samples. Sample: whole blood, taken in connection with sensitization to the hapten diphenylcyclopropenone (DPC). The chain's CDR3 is CSALASQETQYF. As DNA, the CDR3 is TGCAGCGCCCTAGCGAGCCAAGAGACCCAGTACTTC.